This is a list of T cell receptor beta chains from one sample in a study of cytomegalovirus exposure and HLA in healthy donors. Clones were read by immunoSEQ multiplex PCR, and TCRdb kept only the in-frame ones, dropping some. The data show over 130,000 clones, 63% seen once. The sample taken for sequencing was PBMCs. Receptor source: a woman aged 55-69 years in good health and CMV-seropositive. Each CDR3 is given with its conserved first and last residue. A D gene is named only where the DNA matches it firmly. For some rows the clone size is stated as once, few or many, or as a class when expanded; others skip it.

j_gene: TRBJ2-7; v_gene: TRBV6-5; abundance: NA; d_gene: TRBD1; CDR3nt: TGTGCCAGCAGTACCCCGGGACAGGGTTACGAGCAGTACTTC; CDR3aa: CASSTPGQGYEQYF
j_gene: TRBJ2-5; v_gene: TRBV11-2; abundance: NA; d_gene: TRBD1; CDR3nt: TGTGCCAGCAGCTACGCCCGACAGGGCCGGGAGACCCAGTACTTC; CDR3aa: CASSYARQGRETQYF
j_gene: TRBJ1-1; v_gene: TRBV5-4; abundance: NA; d_gene: TRBD1; CDR3nt: TGTGCCAGCAGCCTTTACAGGGGGGTCATGAACACTGAAGCTTTCTTT; CDR3aa: CASSLYRGVMNTEAFF
j_gene: TRBJ2-1; v_gene: TRBV7-2; abundance: few; d_gene: TRBD2; CDR3nt: TGTGCCAGCAGCTTGTCAGGGGTGACTAGCGGTTCCTACAATGAGCAGTTCTTC; CDR3aa: CASSLSGVTSGSYNEQFF
j_gene: TRBJ2-1; v_gene: TRBV5-1; abundance: NA; d_gene: NA; CDR3nt: TGCGCCAGCAGCGCCGAGCTCACATCGGGGAATGAGCAGTTCTTC; CDR3aa: CASSAELTSGNEQFF
j_gene: TRBJ1-2; v_gene: TRBV6-5; abundance: NA; d_gene: TRBD1; CDR3nt: TGTGCCAGCAGTTCCTCATGGGGACAGGGGAACTATGGCTACACCTTC; CDR3aa: CASSSSWGQGNYGYTF
j_gene: TRBJ1-2; v_gene: TRBV29-1; abundance: NA; d_gene: TRBD1; CDR3nt: TGCAGCGTACTGGACAGGGGGGCTAACTATGGCTACACCTTC; CDR3aa: CSVLDRGANYGYTF
j_gene: TRBJ2-1; v_gene: TRBV29-1; abundance: NA; d_gene: NA; CDR3nt: TGCAGCGTTGAAGATGTCGGCAGTTCGGGCTCCTACAATGAGCAGTTCTTC; CDR3aa: CSVEDVGSSGSYNEQFF
j_gene: TRBJ1-2; v_gene: TRBV2; abundance: NA; d_gene: TRBD1; CDR3nt: TGTGCCAGCAGTTATATACAGGGGGCAGGCTATGGCTACACCTTC; CDR3aa: CASSYIQGAGYGYTF
j_gene: TRBJ2-7; v_gene: TRBV15; abundance: few; d_gene: TRBD1; CDR3nt: TGTGCCACCAGCAGGGGGGACAGGGGTGAGTCCGAGCAGTACTTC; CDR3aa: CATSRGDRGESEQYF
j_gene: TRBJ2-3; v_gene: TRBV5-1; abundance: NA; d_gene: NA; CDR3nt: TGCGCCAGCCGGACCAGGGTTCCAGATACGCAGTATTTT; CDR3aa: CASRTRVPDTQYF
j_gene: TRBJ1-1; v_gene: TRBV19; abundance: few; d_gene: TRBD1; CDR3nt: TGTGCCAGTATTGCGGACAGGGAAGATGGCACTGAAGCTTTCTTT; CDR3aa: CASIADREDGTEAFF
j_gene: TRBJ2-7; v_gene: TRBV5-8; abundance: few; d_gene: NA; CDR3nt: TGTGCCAGCAGCTTGCCCGGGACTTTCTTGCAGTACTTC; CDR3aa: CASSLPGTFLQYF
j_gene: TRBJ2-7; v_gene: TRBV6-1; abundance: NA; d_gene: NA; CDR3nt: TGTGCCAGCAGAGATACAGGGTACGAGCAGTACTTC; CDR3aa: CASRDTGYEQYF
j_gene: TRBJ1-2; v_gene: TRBV10-3; abundance: NA; d_gene: TRBD1; CDR3nt: TGTGCCATCAGTGAGACGGGACAGGGGGCACACGGCTACACCTTC; CDR3aa: CAISETGQGAHGYTF
j_gene: TRBJ1-3; v_gene: TRBV6-5; abundance: NA; d_gene: NA; CDR3nt: TGTGCCAGCAGCCCGGGAGGGAGGAACACCATATATTTT; CDR3aa: CASSPGGRNTIYF
j_gene: TRBJ1-2; v_gene: TRBV7-2; abundance: NA; d_gene: NA; CDR3nt: TGTGCCAGCTCAAGGACGGCGGGACGGGAAGTCTATGGCTACACCTTC; CDR3aa: CASSRTAGREVYGYTF
j_gene: TRBJ2-7; v_gene: TRBV11-2; abundance: NA; d_gene: NA; CDR3nt: TGTGCCAGCAGCTTAGATTTGACTGACTACGAGCAGTACTTC; CDR3aa: CASSLDLTDYEQYF
j_gene: TRBJ1-3; v_gene: TRBV5-6; abundance: many; d_gene: NA; CDR3nt: TGTGCCAGCAGTAGACCGGGTTCGCGGGCCCTCCCGGGGAACACCATATATTTT; CDR3aa: CASSRPGSRALPGNTIYF
j_gene: TRBJ1-5; v_gene: TRBV6-1; abundance: NA; d_gene: NA; CDR3nt: TGTGCCAGCAAGGGCAGGGGTAGAAGTCAGCCCCAGCATTTT; CDR3aa: CASKGRGRSQPQHF
j_gene: TRBJ1-6; v_gene: TRBV4-1; abundance: NA; d_gene: NA; CDR3nt: TGCGCCAGCAGCCAAGATCCCCAGTTTTTTAAGACCCTCCACTTT; CDR3aa: CASSQDPQFFKTLHF
j_gene: TRBJ2-3; v_gene: TRBV11-2; abundance: NA; d_gene: NA; CDR3nt: TGTGCCAGCAGCTGGGAGGGGGGTGCTACGCAGTATTTT; CDR3aa: CASSWEGGATQYF
j_gene: TRBJ2-7; v_gene: TRBV4-1; abundance: NA; d_gene: TRBD2; CDR3nt: TGCGCCAGCAGCAGGGCGGGAGATTCCTACGAGCAGTACTTC; CDR3aa: CASSRAGDSYEQYF
j_gene: TRBJ1-1; v_gene: TRBV7-2; abundance: NA; d_gene: NA; CDR3nt: TGTGCCAGCAGCTTAGGGAGGAACACTGAAGCTTTCTTT; CDR3aa: CASSLGRNTEAFF
j_gene: TRBJ1-1; v_gene: TRBV28; abundance: NA; d_gene: NA; CDR3nt: TGTGCCAGCAGTGCCTATGACACATTTGAAGCTTTCTTT; CDR3aa: CASSAYDTFEAFF
j_gene: TRBJ2-3; v_gene: TRBV19; abundance: NA; d_gene: NA; CDR3nt: TGTGCCAGTAGTATAGCCCTAGCGCCTGGGACAGATACGCAGTATTTT; CDR3aa: CASSIALAPGTDTQYF
j_gene: TRBJ2-7; v_gene: TRBV9; abundance: NA; d_gene: NA; CDR3nt: TGTGCCAGCAGCGCTCCGGACAGATCCTACGAGCAGTACTTC; CDR3aa: CASSAPDRSYEQYF
j_gene: TRBJ2-7; v_gene: TRBV15; abundance: NA; d_gene: TRBD2; CDR3nt: TGTGCCACCAGCAGAGGTCTAGCGGGGAACTACGAGCAGTACTTC; CDR3aa: CATSRGLAGNYEQYF
j_gene: TRBJ2-3; v_gene: TRBV28; abundance: NA; d_gene: NA; CDR3nt: TGTGCCAGCAGTTGGGTAGCGAGCACAGATACGCAGTATTTT; CDR3aa: CASSWVASTDTQYF
j_gene: TRBJ2-7; v_gene: TRBV28; abundance: few; d_gene: TRBD2; CDR3nt: TGTGCCAGCACCACTAGCGCGGCCGATTACGAGCAGTACTTC; CDR3aa: CASTTSAADYEQYF
j_gene: TRBJ2-1; v_gene: TRBV13; abundance: NA; d_gene: NA; CDR3nt: TGTGCCAGCACCCTTAGAGCCGGTTACAATGAGCAGTTCTTC; CDR3aa: CASTLRAGYNEQFF
j_gene: TRBJ1-5; v_gene: TRBV28; abundance: NA; d_gene: NA; CDR3nt: TGTGCCAGCAGTTCGACAGGACAGCCCCAGCATTTT; CDR3aa: CASSSTGQPQHF
j_gene: TRBJ2-7; v_gene: TRBV28; abundance: few; d_gene: NA; CDR3nt: TGTGCCAGCAACCCACCCGGGACTCCCTACGAGCAGTACTTC; CDR3aa: CASNPPGTPYEQYF
j_gene: TRBJ1-3; v_gene: TRBV4-2; abundance: NA; d_gene: NA; CDR3nt: TGTGCCAGCAGCGGAACATTCAGGGAAGGGAGAAACACCATATATTTT; CDR3aa: CASSGTFREGRNTIYF
j_gene: TRBJ1-1; v_gene: TRBV28; abundance: NA; d_gene: NA; CDR3nt: TGTGCCAGCCTGCAGGGTGTGCGGCGGACTGAAGCTTTCTTT; CDR3aa: CASLQGVRRTEAFF
j_gene: TRBJ1-1; v_gene: TRBV25-1; abundance: NA; d_gene: TRBD1; CDR3nt: TGTGCCAGCAGTAAATCCGGGACAGGGGGTGAAGCTTTCTTT; CDR3aa: CASSKSGTGGEAFF
j_gene: TRBJ2-7; v_gene: TRBV5-8; abundance: few; d_gene: NA; CDR3nt: TGTGCCAGCCCCCTTCAGGGTCCCCCCTACGAGCAGTACTTC; CDR3aa: CASPLQGPPYEQYF
j_gene: TRBJ1-2; v_gene: TRBV7-9; abundance: NA; d_gene: NA; CDR3nt: TGTGCCAGCAGCGCATTCGGGGGGGGCGGCTACACCTTC; CDR3aa: CASSAFGGGGYTF
j_gene: TRBJ1-5; v_gene: TRBV5-6; abundance: once; d_gene: NA; CDR3nt: TGTGCCAGCAGCCTACGGGGGAAGAGAAATCAGCCCCAGCATTTT; CDR3aa: CASSLRGKRNQPQHF
j_gene: TRBJ1-2; v_gene: TRBV30; abundance: NA; d_gene: NA; CDR3nt: TGTGCCTGGAGTAGTGACCCCGGGGGTAACTATGGCTACACCTTC; CDR3aa: CAWSSDPGGNYGYTF
j_gene: TRBJ1-5; v_gene: TRBV19; abundance: NA; d_gene: TRBD1; CDR3nt: TGTGCCGCCGGGACAGGGGATCAGCCCCAGCATTTT; CDR3aa: CAAGTGDQPQHF
j_gene: TRBJ2-3; v_gene: TRBV5-1; abundance: few; d_gene: TRBD1; CDR3nt: TGCGCCAGCAGCGGGACAGTCACAGATACGCAGTATTTT; CDR3aa: CASSGTVTDTQYF
j_gene: TRBJ2-3; v_gene: TRBV2; abundance: NA; d_gene: NA; CDR3nt: TGTGCCAGCAGTGGGACAGCCACAGATACGCAGTATTTT; CDR3aa: CASSGTATDTQYF
j_gene: TRBJ2-1; v_gene: TRBV5-1; abundance: few; d_gene: TRBD2; CDR3nt: TGCGCCAGCAGCTTCGCCGTACTAGCGGGAGCGAACAATGAGCAGTTCTTC; CDR3aa: CASSFAVLAGANNEQFF
j_gene: TRBJ2-3; v_gene: TRBV19; abundance: NA; d_gene: TRBD2; CDR3nt: TGTGCCAGTAGTCTCCTCGCGGGAGGTACCACAGATACGCAGTATTTT; CDR3aa: CASSLLAGGTTDTQYF
j_gene: TRBJ1-5; v_gene: TRBV19; abundance: NA; d_gene: TRBD1; CDR3nt: TGTGCCAGTAGTGCCGACAGGGGGCAGGGCAATCAGCCCCAGCATTTT; CDR3aa: CASSADRGQGNQPQHF
j_gene: TRBJ1-3; v_gene: TRBV6-6; abundance: few; d_gene: NA; CDR3nt: TGTGCCAGCAGTCTCGGACAGCTGAGCTCTGGAAACACCATATATTTT; CDR3aa: CASSLGQLSSGNTIYF
j_gene: TRBJ2-7; v_gene: TRBV23-1; abundance: NA; d_gene: NA; CDR3nt: TGCGCCAGCATGGGCCCTTACGAGCAGTACTTC; CDR3aa: CASMGPYEQYF
j_gene: TRBJ1-2; v_gene: TRBV2; abundance: NA; d_gene: NA; CDR3nt: TGTGCCAGCAGTTTACAGGGTAATGGCTACACCTTC; CDR3aa: CASSLQGNGYTF
j_gene: TRBJ2-2; v_gene: TRBV7-3; abundance: once; d_gene: NA; CDR3nt: TGTGCCAGCAGCGCGGAGGTCACGAACACCGGGGAGCTGTTTTTT; CDR3aa: CASSAEVTNTGELFF
j_gene: TRBJ2-7; v_gene: TRBV28; abundance: NA; d_gene: TRBD1; CDR3nt: TGTGCCAGCAGTTTAGACGGCAGGGGGCTTCCCTACGAGCAGTACTTC; CDR3aa: CASSLDGRGLPYEQYF
j_gene: TRBJ2-2; v_gene: TRBV30; abundance: once; d_gene: NA; CDR3nt: TGTGCCTGGAGTGTCTCCTTTACCGGGGAGCTGTTTTTT; CDR3aa: CAWSVSFTGELFF